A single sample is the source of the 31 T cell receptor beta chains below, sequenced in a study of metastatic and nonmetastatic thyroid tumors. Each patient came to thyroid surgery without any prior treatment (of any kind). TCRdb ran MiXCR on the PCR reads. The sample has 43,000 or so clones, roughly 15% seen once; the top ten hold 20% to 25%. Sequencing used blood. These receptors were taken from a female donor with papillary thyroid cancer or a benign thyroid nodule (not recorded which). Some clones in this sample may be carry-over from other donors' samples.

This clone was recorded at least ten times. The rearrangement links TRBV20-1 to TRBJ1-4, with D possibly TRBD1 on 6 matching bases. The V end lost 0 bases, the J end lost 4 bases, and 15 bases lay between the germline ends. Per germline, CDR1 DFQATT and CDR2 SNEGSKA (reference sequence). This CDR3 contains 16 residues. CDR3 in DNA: TGCAGTGCTAGAGATGAGGGGGGCTCTGTTAATGAAAAACTGTTTTTT. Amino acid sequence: CSARDEGGSVNEKLFF.

The CDR3 region is CSASGLAPFVTQYF. CDR3 nucleotides: TGCAGTGCTAGTGGTCTGGCTCCCTTTGTGACCCAGTACTTC. The V call is TRBV20-1, the J call TRBJ2-5; D is unresolved. Trimming stripped 3 bases from V and 7 bases from J, with 18 bases between. The CDR3 is 14 residues long. Germline CDR1 reads DFQATT; CDR2 reads SNEGSKA (reference sequence).

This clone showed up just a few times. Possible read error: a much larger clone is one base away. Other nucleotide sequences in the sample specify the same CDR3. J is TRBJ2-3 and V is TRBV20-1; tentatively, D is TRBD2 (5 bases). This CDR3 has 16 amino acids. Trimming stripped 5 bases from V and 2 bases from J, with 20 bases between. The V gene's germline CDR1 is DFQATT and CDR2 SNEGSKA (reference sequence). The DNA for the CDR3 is TGCAGTGCTGAGGAAGGAGGCTGGCCCTTCACAGATACGCAGTATTTT. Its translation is CSAEEGGWPFTDTQYF.

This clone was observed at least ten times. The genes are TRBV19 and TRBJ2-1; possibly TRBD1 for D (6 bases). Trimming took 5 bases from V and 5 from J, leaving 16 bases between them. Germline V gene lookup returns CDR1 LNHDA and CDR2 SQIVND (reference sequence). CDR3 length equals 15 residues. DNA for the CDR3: TGTGCCAGTAGTCAGGTTGGACAGCCCGACAATGAGCAGTTCTTC. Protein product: CASSQVGQPDNEQFF.

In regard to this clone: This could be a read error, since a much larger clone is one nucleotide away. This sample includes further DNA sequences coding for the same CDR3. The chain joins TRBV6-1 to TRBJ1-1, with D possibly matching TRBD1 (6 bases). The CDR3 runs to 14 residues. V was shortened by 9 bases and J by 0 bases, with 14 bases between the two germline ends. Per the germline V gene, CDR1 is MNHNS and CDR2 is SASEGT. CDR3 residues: CASLKGVMNTEAFF. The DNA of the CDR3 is TGTGCCAGTCTAAAGGGGGTGATGAACACTGAAGCTTTCTTT.

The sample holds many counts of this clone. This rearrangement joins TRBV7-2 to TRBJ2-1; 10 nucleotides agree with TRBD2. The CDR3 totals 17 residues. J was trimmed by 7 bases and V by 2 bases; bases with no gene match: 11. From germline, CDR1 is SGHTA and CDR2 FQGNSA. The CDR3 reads CASSLKLTSGLGNEQFF. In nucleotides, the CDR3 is TGTGCCAGCAGCTTAAAACTGACTAGCGGGCTAGGGAATGAGCAGTTCTTC.

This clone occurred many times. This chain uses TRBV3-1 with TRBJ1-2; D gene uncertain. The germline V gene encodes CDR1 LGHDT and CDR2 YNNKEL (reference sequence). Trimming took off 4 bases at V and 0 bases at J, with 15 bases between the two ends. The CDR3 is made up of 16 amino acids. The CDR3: CASSPGGLDPNYGYTF. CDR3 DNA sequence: TGTGCCAGCAGCCCGGGAGGTTTGGACCCTAACTATGGCTACACCTTC.

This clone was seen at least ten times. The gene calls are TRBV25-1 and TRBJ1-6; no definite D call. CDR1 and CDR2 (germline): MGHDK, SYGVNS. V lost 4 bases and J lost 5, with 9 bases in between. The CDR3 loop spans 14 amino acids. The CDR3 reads CASSALTHNSPLHF. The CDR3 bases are TGTGCCAGCAGTGCTTTGACCCATAATTCACCCCTCCACTTT.

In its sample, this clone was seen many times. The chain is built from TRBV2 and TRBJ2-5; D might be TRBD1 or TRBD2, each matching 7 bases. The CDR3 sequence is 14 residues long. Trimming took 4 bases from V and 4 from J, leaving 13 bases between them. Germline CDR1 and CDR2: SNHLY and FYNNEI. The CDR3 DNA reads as TGTGCCAGCAGTGCGAGCAGGGGGGGAGAGACCCAGTACTTC. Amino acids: CASSASRGGETQYF.

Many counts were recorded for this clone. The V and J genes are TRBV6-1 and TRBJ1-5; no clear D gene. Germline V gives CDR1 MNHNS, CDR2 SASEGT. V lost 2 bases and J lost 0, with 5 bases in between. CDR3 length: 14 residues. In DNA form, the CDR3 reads TGTGCCAGCAGTGAAAACAGTAGCAATCAGCCCCAGCATTTT. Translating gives CASSENSSNQPQHF.

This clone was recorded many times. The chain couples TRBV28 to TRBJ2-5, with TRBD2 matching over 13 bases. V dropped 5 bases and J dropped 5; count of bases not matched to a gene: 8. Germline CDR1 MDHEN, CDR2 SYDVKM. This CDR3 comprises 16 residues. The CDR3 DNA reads TGTGCCAGCAGTCTACCGGGACTAGCGGGACTGGAGACCCAGTACTTC. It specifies CASSLPGLAGLETQYF. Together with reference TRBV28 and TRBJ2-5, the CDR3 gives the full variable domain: DVKVTQSSRYLVKRTGEKVFLECVQDMDHENMFWYRQDPGLGLRLIYFSYDVKMKEKGDIPEGYSVSREKKERFSLILESASTNQTSMYLCASSLPGLAGLETQYFGPGTRLLVL.

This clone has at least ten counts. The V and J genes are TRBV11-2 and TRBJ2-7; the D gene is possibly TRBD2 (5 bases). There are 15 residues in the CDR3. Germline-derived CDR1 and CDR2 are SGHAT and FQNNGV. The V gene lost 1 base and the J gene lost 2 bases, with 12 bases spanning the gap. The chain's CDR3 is CASSLVTGWAYEQYF. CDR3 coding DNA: TGTGCCAGCAGCTTAGTCACGGGGTGGGCCTACGAGCAGTACTTC.

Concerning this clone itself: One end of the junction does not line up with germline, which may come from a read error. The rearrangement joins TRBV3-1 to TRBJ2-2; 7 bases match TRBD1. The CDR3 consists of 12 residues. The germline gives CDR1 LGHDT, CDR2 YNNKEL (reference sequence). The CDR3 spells CASGHQTGERFF. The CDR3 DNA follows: TGTGCCAGCGGCCACCAAACAGGGGAGCGTTTTTTT.

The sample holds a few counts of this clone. The CDR3: CASSFRTGELFF. In DNA, the CDR3 is TGTGCCAGCAGTTTCAGGACCGGGGAGCTGTTTTTT. This sequence joins TRBV28 and TRBJ2-2; no definite D call. Germline V gives CDR1 MDHEN, CDR2 SYDVKM. The CDR3 length is 12 residues. V was clipped by 3 bases and J by 5 bases, with 4 bases between them.

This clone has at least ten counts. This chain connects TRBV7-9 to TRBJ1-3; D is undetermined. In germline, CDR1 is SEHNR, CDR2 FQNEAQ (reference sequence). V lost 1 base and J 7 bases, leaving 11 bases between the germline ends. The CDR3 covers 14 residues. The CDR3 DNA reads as TGTGCCAGCAGCTTAGGTTATGTCTGGAACACCATATATTTT. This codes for CASSLGYVWNTIYF.

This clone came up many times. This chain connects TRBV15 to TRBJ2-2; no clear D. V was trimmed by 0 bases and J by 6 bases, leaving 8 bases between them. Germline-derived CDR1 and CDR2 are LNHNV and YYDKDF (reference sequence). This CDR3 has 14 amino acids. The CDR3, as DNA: TGTGCCACCAGCAGAGATTGGGGTGCCGGGGAGCTGTTTTTT. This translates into CATSRDWGAGELFF.

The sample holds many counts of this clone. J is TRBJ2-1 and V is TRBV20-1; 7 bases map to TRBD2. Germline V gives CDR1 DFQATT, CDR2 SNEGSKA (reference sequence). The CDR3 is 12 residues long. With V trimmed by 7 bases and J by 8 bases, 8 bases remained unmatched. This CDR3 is CSGLGRGDEQFF. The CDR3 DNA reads TGCAGTGGATTGGGGAGGGGCGATGAGCAGTTCTTC.

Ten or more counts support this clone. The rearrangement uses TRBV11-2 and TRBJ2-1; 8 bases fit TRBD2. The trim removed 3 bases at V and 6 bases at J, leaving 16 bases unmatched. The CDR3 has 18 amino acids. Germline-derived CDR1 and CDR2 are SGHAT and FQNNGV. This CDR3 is CASSLQGGREGRSNEQFF. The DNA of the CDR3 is TGTGCCAGCAGCTTGCAGGGTGGACGGGAGGGCCGGAGCAATGAGCAGTTCTTC.

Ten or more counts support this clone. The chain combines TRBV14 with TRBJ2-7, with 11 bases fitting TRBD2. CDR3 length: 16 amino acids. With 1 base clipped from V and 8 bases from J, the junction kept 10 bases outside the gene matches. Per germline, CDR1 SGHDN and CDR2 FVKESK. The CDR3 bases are TGTGCCAGCAGCCAAGGGGGGACTAGCGGCCGGAGACAGCAGTACTTC. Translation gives CASSQGGTSGRRQQYF.

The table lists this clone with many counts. The CDR3 nucleotides are TGCAGTGCTAGAGACACAGGGGCCTATGGCTACACCTTC. It is translated as CSARDTGAYGYTF. This chain uses TRBV20-1 with TRBJ1-2; 7 nucleotides match TRBD1. The trim removed 0 bases at V and 4 bases at J, leaving 2 bases unmatched. The CDR3 covers 13 residues. Germline loops: CDR1 DFQATT, CDR2 SNEGSKA (reference sequence).

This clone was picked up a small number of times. The CDR3 reads CATISYGENYGYTF. DNA for the CDR3: TGTGCCACCATCAGTTACGGGGAGAACTATGGCTACACCTTC. This rearrangement joins TRBV15 to TRBJ1-2; unclear D gene. The V gene lost 7 bases and the J gene lost 2 bases, with 14 bases spanning the gap. The CDR3 contains 14 residues. Germline assignment: CDR1 LNHNV and CDR2 YYDKDF (reference sequence).

The CDR3 loop reads CAWSQGVATEAFF. In DNA form, the CDR3 reads TGTGCCTGGAGCCAGGGGGTGGCCACTGAAGCTTTCTTT. The chain is built from TRBV30 and TRBJ1-1; 7 bases match TRBD1. V lost 3 bases and J lost 4; bases outside the gene matches: 5. Germline lookup yields CDR1 GTSNPN and CDR2 SVGIG (reference sequence). The CDR3 is 13 amino acids.

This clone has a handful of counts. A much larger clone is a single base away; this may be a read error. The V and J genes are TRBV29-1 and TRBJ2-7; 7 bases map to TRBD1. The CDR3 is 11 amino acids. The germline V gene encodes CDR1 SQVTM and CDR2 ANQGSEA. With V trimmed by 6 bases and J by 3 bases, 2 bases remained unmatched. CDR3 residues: CSVGQIYEQYF. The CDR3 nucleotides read TGCAGCGTGGGACAGATCTACGAGCAGTACTTC.

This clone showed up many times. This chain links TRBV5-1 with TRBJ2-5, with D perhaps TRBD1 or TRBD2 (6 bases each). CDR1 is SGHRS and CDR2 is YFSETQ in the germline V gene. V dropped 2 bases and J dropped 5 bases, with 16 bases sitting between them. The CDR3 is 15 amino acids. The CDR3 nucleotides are TGCGCCAGCAGCTTACAGGGTGGCGGGGTCGAGACCCAGTACTTC. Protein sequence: CASSLQGGGVETQYF.

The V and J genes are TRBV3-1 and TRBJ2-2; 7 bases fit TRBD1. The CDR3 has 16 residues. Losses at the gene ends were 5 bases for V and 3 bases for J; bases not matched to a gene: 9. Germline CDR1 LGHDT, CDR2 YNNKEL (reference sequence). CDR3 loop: CASSLYRGTDTGELFF. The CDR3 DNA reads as TGTGCCAGCAGCTTGTACAGGGGTACCGACACCGGGGAGCTGTTTTTT.

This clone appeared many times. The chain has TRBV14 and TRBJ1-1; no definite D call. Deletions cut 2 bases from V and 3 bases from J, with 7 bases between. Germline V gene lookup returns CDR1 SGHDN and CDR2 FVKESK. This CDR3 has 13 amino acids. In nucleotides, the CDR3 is TGTGCCAGCAGCCAACAGGAGGACACTGAAGCTTTCTTT. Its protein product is CASSQQEDTEAFF.

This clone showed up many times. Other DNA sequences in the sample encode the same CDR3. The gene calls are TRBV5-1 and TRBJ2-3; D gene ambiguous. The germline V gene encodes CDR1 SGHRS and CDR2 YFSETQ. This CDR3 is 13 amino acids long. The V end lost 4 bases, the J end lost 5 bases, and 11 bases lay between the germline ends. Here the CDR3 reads CASSRPGVDTQYF. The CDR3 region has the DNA TGCGCCAGCAGCCGGCCTGGGGTAGATACGCAGTATTTT.

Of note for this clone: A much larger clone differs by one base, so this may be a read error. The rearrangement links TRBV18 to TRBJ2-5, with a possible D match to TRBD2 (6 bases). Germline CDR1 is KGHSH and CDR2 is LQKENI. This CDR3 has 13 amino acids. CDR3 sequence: CVSSPSGGETQYF. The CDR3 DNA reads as TGTGTCAGCTCACCATCCGGGGGAGAGACCCAGTACTTC.

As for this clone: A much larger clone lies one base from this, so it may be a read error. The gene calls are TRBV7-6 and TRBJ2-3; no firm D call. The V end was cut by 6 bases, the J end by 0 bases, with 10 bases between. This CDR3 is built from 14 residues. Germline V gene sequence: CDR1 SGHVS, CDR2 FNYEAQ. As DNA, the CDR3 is TGTGCCAGCAGACCCTCGGCTAGCACAGATACGCAGTATTTT. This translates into CASRPSASTDTQYF.

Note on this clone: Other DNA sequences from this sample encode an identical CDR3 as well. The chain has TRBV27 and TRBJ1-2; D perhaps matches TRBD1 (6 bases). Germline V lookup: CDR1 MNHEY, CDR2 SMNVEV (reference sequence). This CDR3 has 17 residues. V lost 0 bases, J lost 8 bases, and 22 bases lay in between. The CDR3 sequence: CASSLSGAGAGYIGYTF. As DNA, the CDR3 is TGTGCCAGCAGTTTATCGGGGGCTGGGGCAGGGTATATAGGCTACACCTTC.

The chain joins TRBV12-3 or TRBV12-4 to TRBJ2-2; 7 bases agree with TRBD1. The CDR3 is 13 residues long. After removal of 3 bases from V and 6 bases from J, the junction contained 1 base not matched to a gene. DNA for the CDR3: TGTGCCAGCAGTTTTCAGGGGGCCGGGGAGCTGTTTTTT. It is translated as CASSFQGAGELFF.